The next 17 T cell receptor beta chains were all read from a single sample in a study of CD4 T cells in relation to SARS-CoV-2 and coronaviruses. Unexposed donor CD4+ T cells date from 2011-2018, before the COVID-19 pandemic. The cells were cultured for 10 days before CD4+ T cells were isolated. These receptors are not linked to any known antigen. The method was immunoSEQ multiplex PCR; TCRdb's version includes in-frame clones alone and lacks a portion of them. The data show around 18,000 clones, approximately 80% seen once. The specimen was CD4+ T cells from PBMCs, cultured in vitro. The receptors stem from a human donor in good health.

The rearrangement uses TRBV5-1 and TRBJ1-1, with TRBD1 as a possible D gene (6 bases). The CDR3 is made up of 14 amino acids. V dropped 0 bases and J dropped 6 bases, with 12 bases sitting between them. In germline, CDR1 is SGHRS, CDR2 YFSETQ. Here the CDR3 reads CASSLDRAWAEAFF. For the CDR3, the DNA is TGCGCCAGCAGCTTGGACAGGGCGTGGGCTGAAGCTTTCTTT. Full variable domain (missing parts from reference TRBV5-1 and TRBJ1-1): KAGVTQTPRYLIKTRGQQVTLSCSPISGHRSVSWYQQTPGQGLQFLFEYFSETQRNKGNFPGRFSGRQFSNSRSEMNVSTLELGDSALYLCASSLDRAWAEAFFGQGTRLTVV.

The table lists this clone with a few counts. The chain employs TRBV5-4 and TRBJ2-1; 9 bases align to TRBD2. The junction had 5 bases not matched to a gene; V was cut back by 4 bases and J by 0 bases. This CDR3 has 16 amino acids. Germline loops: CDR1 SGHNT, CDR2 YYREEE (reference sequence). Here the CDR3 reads CASSPTSGYSYNEQFF. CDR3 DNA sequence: TGTGCCAGCAGCCCCACTAGCGGGTACTCCTACAATGAGCAGTTCTTC.

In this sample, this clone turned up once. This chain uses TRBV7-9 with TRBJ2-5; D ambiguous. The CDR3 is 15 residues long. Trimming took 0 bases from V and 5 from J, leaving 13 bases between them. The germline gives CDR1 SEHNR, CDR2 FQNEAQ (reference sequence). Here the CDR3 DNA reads TGTGCCAGCAGCTTAGCCGTGGGTTTGGAGGAGACCCAGTACTTC. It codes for CASSLAVGLEETQYF.

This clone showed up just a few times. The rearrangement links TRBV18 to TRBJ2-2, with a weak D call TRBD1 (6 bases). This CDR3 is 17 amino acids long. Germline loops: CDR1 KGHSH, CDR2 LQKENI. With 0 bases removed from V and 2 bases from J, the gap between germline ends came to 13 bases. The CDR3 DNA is TGTGCCAGCTCACCACCGAATGGGGGCCTCAACACCGGGGAGCTGTTTTTT. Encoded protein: CASSPPNGGLNTGELFF.

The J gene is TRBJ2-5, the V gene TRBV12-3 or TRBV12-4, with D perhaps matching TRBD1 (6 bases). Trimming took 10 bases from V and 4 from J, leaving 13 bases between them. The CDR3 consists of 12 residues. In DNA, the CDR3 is TGTGCCACCGCACAGGGATCAGAGACCCAGTACTTC. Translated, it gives CATAQGSETQYF.

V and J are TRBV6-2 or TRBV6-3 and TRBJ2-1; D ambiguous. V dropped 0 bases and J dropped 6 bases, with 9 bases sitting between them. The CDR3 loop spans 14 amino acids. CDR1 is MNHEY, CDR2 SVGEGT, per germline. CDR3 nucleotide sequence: TGTGCCAGCAGTTACTCGATCGTTACCAATGAGCAGTTCTTC. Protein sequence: CASSYSIVTNEQFF.

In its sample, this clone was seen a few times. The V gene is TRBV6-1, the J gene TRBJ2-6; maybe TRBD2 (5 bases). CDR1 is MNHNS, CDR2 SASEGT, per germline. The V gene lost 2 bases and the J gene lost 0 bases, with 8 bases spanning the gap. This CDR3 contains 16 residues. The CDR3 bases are TGTGCCAGCAGTGAATTAAGCGGCTCTGGGGCCAACGTCCTGACTTTC. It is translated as CASSELSGSGANVLTF.

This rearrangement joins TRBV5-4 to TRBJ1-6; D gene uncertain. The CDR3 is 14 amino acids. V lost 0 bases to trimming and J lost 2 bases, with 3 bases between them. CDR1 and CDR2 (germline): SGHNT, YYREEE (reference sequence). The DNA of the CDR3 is TGTGCCAGCAGCTTGGACGCCTATAATTCACCCCTCCACTTT. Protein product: CASSLDAYNSPLHF.

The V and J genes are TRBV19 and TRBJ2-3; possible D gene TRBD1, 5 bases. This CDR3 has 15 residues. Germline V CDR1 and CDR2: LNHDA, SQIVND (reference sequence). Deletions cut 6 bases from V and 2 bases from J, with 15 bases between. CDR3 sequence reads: CASSATALITDTQYF. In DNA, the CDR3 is TGTGCCAGTAGCGCGACAGCTTTGATCACAGATACGCAGTATTTT.

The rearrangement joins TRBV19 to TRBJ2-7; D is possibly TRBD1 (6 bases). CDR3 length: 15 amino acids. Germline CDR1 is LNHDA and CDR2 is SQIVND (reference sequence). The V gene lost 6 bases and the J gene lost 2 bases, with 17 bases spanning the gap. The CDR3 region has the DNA TGTGCCAGTAGCAATGACAGAGGGGGACCCTACGAGCAGTACTTC. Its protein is CASSNDRGGPYEQYF.

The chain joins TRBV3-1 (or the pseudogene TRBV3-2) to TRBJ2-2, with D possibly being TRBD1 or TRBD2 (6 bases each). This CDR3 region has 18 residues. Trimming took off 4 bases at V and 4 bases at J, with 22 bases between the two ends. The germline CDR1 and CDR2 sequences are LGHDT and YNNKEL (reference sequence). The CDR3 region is CASSRRGGGGTFTGELFF. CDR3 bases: TGTGCCAGCAGCCGTCGCGGTGGGGGCGGGACGTTCACCGGGGAGCTGTTTTTT.

In DNA, the CDR3 is TGTGCCAGCAGCTTAGGACAGGGGACCTACGAGCAGTACTTC. As protein: CASSLGQGTYEQYF. This chain joins TRBV7-3 and TRBJ2-7, with 9 nucleotides matching TRBD1. V lost 2 bases, J lost 2 bases, and 1 base stayed unmatched. This CDR3 spans 14 amino acids. CDR1 and CDR2 (germline): SGHTA, FQGTGA.

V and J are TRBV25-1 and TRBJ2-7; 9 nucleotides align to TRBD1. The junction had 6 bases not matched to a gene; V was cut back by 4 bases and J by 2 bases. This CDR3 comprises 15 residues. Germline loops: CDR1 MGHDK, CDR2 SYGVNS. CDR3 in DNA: TGTGCCAGCAGTGCAACCGGGACAGGGACCTACGAGCAGTACTTC. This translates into CASSATGTGTYEQYF.

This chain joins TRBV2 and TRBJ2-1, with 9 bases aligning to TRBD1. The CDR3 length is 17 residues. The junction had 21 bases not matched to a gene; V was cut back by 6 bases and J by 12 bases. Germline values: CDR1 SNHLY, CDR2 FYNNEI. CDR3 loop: CASRTPSGGTGSVRQFF. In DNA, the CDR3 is TGTGCCAGCAGGACCCCCTCAGGGGGGACAGGGTCGGTGCGGCAGTTCTTC.

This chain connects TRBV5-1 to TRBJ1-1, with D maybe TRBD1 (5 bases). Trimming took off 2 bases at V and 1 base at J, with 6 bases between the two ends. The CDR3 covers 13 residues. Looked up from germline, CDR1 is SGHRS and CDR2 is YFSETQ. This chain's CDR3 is CASSFRENTEAFF. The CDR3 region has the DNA TGCGCCAGCAGCTTCAGGGAGAACACTGAAGCTTTCTTT.

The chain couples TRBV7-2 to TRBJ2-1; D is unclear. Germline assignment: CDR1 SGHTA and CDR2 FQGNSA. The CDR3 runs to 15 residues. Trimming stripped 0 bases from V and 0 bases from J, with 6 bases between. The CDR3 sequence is CASSLAISSYNEQFF. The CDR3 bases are TGTGCCAGCAGCTTAGCGATTAGCTCCTACAATGAGCAGTTCTTC.

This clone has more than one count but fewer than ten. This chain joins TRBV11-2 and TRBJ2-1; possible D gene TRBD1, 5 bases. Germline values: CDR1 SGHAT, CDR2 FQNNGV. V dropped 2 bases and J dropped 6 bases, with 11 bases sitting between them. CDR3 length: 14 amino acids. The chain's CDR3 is CASSLSGRVNEQFF. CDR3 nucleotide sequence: TGTGCCAGCAGCTTATCCGGCAGGGTCAATGAGCAGTTCTTC.